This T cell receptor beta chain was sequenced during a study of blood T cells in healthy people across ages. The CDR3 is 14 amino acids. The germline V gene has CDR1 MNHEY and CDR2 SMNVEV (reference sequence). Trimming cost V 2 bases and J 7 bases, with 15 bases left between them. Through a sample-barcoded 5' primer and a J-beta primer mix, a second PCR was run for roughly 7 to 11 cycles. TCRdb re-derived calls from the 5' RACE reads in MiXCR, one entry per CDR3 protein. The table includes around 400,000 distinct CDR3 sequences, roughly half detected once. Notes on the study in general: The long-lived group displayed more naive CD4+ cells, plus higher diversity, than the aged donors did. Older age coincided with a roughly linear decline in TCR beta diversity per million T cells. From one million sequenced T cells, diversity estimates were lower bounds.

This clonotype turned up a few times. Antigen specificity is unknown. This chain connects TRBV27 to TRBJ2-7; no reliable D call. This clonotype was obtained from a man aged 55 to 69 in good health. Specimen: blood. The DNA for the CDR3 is TGTGCCAGCAGTTTACTAGGGAATTACAATGAGCAGTACTTC. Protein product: CASSLLGNYNEQYF.